The sequence of this T cell receptor beta chain was determined in a study of cytomegalovirus exposure and HLA in healthy donors. Study as a whole: In terms of ancestry, the Caucasian-associated cluster contained 81% of the approximately 400 genotyped donors.

General study findings and limits: The study reported that TCR beta sequences accurately predicted HLA-A and HLA-B alleles in most subjects.

60 Vbeta and 13 Jbeta primers were used in PCR. Repertoires were generated with immunoSEQ multiplex PCR, while TCRdb's copy carries only in-frame clones and drops some. The sample data list 150,000 to 200,000 clones. A word on this clone: Its specificity is not known.

The CDR3 sequence is 17 residues long. CDR1 is MGHRA and CDR2 is YSYEKL in the germline V gene. Germline trimming cut 0 bases from V and 4 bases from J; bases unmatched to any gene: 8. The sequenced sample was PBMCs. V gene TRBV4-1 combines with J gene TRBJ2-1; 8 nucleotides line up with TRBD2. The clonotype originates from a woman younger than 35 in good health and CMV-seropositive. DNA of the CDR3: TGCGCCAGCAGCCAAGATATTGGCGGGGGGCGATACAATGAGCAGTTCTTC. Translating gives CASSQDIGGGRYNEQFF.